This T cell receptor (beta chain) was retrieved from a study of OX40 agonist ivuxolimab in advanced cancers. For this clone: The target antigen is unknown.

Whole-study results and caveats: Also showing low normalized T-cell clonal expansion were some of the nonresponders.

Sequencing used immunoSEQ multiplex PCR; TCRdb keeps in-frame clones, though not all of them. The data contain tens of thousands of clones, 92% of them singletons. Germline CDR1 reads MNHEY; CDR2 reads SVGAGI. CDR3 size: 14 residues. V lost 5 bases and J 5 bases, leaving 15 bases between the germline ends. The genes are TRBV6-5 and TRBJ1-2; weak D call: TRBD1 (5 bases). The sequencing here drew on CD4+ or CD8+ T cells sorted from blood, taken in a trial of the OX40 agonist ivuxolimab. The receptor's source is an adult with an advanced solid tumor such as melanoma, head and neck, liver or kidney cancer. In nucleotides, the CDR3 is TGTGCCAGCAGTCCGACGACAGCCTGGTATGGCTACACCTTC. It is translated as CASSPTTAWYGYTF.